A single sample is the source of the 7 T cell receptor beta chains below, sequenced in a study of control samples from healthy donors and cancer patients. TCRdb's copy holds only in-frame clones and misses some; the assay was immunoSEQ multiplex PCR. The sample lists 170,000 or so clones, 85% to 95% occurring once. Sequenced sample: blood. These receptor sequences come from a young woman in good health.

The chain recombines TRBV4-3 with TRBJ2-3, with TRBD1 matching over 8 bases. Germline V gene data show CDR1 as LGHNA and CDR2 as YSLEER. V lost 0 bases and J lost 2; bases outside the gene matches: 4. This CDR3 comprises 16 residues. The CDR3 DNA reads as TGCGCCAGCAGCCAAGAGCGCAGGGGGCCCACAGATACGCAGTATTTT. Amino acid sequence: CASSQERRGPTDTQYF.

V is TRBV12-5 and J is TRBJ1-1; perhaps TRBD1 as D (6 bases). CDR1 is LGHNT, CDR2 FRNRAP, per germline. CDR3 length: 16 amino acids. Trimming removed 0 bases from V and 0 bases from J, with 11 bases in between. The CDR3 is CASGLVSQGMNTEAFF. The DNA of the CDR3 is TGTGCTAGTGGTTTGGTATCACAGGGCATGAACACTGAAGCTTTCTTT.

This clone was seen a few times. This chain uses TRBV15 with TRBJ1-4, with no clear D. There are 15 residues in the CDR3. Trimming shortened V by 3 bases and J by 7 bases, and 15 bases separated the two germline ends. From germline, CDR1 is LNHNV and CDR2 YYDKDF (reference sequence). For the CDR3, the DNA is TGTGCCACCAGCAGGATGAGGGCGCCGGGTGAAAAACTGTTTTTT. Translating gives CATSRMRAPGEKLFF.

The V and J genes are TRBV12-3 or TRBV12-4 and TRBJ1-5; a possible D gene is TRBD1 (5 bases). The CDR3 runs 13 residues. Trimming cost V 8 bases and J 3 bases, with 11 bases left between them. The CDR3 DNA reads as TGTGCCAGCCGGGCGGGGCTCAATCAGCCCCAGCATTTT. Protein: CASRAGLNQPQHF.

The gene calls are TRBV7-2 and TRBJ1-5, with TRBD1 matching 7 bases. Germline V gives CDR1 SGHTA, CDR2 FQGNSA. With V trimmed by 5 bases and J by 7 bases, 8 bases remained unmatched. There are 14 residues in the CDR3. CDR3 residues: CASSTQTGEQPQHF. The CDR3 DNA follows: TGTGCCAGCAGCACTCAAACAGGGGAACAGCCCCAGCATTTT.

The chain couples TRBV11-3 to TRBJ2-2, with D unresolved. Trimming stripped 0 bases from V and 7 bases from J, with 15 bases between. The CDR3 runs to 16 residues. The V gene's germline CDR1 is SGHNT and CDR2 YENEEA. For the CDR3, the DNA is TGTGCCAGCAGCTTAGAGGCTAGGGTGTACATCGGGGAGCTGTTTTTT. It specifies CASSLEARVYIGELFF.

The chain links TRBV6-2 or TRBV6-3 to TRBJ2-1; 12 positions agree with TRBD2. Germline CDR1 reads MNHEY; CDR2 reads SVGEGT. The CDR3 has 16 amino acids. With 2 bases clipped from V and 8 bases from J, the junction kept 7 bases outside the gene matches. This CDR3 reads CASSYPSGGAGDEQFF. The CDR3 nucleotides read TGTGCCAGCAGTTACCCTAGCGGGGGGGCCGGGGATGAGCAGTTCTTC.